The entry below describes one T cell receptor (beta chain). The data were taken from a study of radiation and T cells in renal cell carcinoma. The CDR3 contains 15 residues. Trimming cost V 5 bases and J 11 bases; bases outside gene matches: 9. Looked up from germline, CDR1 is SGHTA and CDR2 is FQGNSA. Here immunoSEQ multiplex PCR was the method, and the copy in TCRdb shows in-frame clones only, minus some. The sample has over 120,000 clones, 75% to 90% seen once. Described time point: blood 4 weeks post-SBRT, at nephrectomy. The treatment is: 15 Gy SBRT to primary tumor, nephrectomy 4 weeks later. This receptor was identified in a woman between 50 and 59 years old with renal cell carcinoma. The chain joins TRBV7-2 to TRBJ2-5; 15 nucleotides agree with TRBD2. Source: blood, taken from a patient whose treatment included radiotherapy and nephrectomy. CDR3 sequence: CASSRGLAGGSEQYF. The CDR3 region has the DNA TGTGCCAGCAGCCGGGGACTAGCGGGAGGAAGTGAGCAGTACTTC.